This TCR beta chain stems from a study of response to subunit inactivated influenza vaccine (dated by TCRdb to 2016 to 2018). Notes on the research overall: Deep quantitative profiling of the T cell receptor repertoire was used in the study to follow responses to a trivalent subunit inactivated influenza vaccine. Study-wide findings and limitations: The authors proposed that each seasonal influenza vaccination may bring in only a limited number of new T cells.

Receptors were amplified or captured by RT-PCR. The sample was run on an Illumina HiSeq 2500. The public reads were reanalyzed by TCRdb: fastp trimming at Q25, MiXCR alignment, in-frame beta chains only. Identical CDR3 proteins give one entry, which carries the most common genes and DNA. Counted in this sample were a few hundred thousand distinct CDR3 sequences; around 20% of them appeared once. The ten largest clones take up 10% of the sample. This clonotype was observed many times. Its antigen target is currently unknown. There are no base qualities to consult, and no much larger clone falls within one base. Spanning cysteine to phenylalanine, the CDR3 consists of 13 amino acids. The read is trimmed to its CDR3 DNA, 39 bases read in frame from base 1. CDR1 and CDR2 are read off the germline V gene as SQVTM and ANQGSEA. V is cut by 7 bases and J by 1 base, and the space between the germline ends is 13 bases.

This specimen was PBMCs from blood, taken about 19 months after vaccination. The chain uses TRBV29-1 and TRBJ1-1; no D gene is confidently identified. This TCR derives from a man aged 45-69 years who received an inactivated influenza vaccine. Donor details come from another sample of the same person, matched by shared clones. The CDR3 reads as follows: CSGGPDRNTEAFF. The DNA sequence follows: TGCAGCGGAGGACCCGATAGGAACACTGAAGCTTTCTTT.